This T cell receptor beta chain was identified during a study of Ad26.COV2.S vaccination and SARS-CoV-2 variants. Study-level information: A participant enrolled in the COV1001 Ad26.COV2.S trial arm provided the sample. Study-level findings and limits: Across vaccine and placebo recipients, the breadth of non-spike TCRs was similar.

The repertoire was sequenced with immunoSEQ multiplex PCR; TCRdb's copy has only in-frame clones and lacks some. Here the sample spans roughly 400,000 clones, around 93% being singletons. Treatment of the sample: some 19 received Ad26.COV2.S at low or high dose, single or two shots; 5 received placebo; per-sample allocation not given. The investigators took samples on day 63 after the first vaccine or placebo injection. A Boston donor was an adult aged 18-55 years. The germline gives CDR1 LNHDA, CDR2 SQIVND (reference sequence). J lost 2 bases, V lost 4 bases, and 11 bases had no gene match. CDR3 length: 18 amino acids. To note about this clone: The antigen is undetermined.

The rearrangement links TRBV19 to TRBJ2-6; TRBD1 matches at 7 bases. The clonotype was recovered from a person between 18 and 60 years old who received the Ad26.COV2.S COVID-19 vaccine or a placebo. This specimen consisted of peripheral blood, obtained in a trial of Ad26.COV2.S vaccine versus placebo. CDR3: CASSNRDRFRTGANVLTF. CDR3 DNA: TGTGCCAGTAGTAACAGGGACAGATTCCGAACTGGGGCCAACGTCCTGACTTTC.